This T cell receptor (beta chain) came from a study of blood T cell repertoires in COVID-19. The method was immunoSEQ multiplex PCR; TCRdb's version includes in-frame clones alone and lacks a portion of them. The sample lists approximately 290,000 clones; 80% to 95% were seen once. V lost 3 bases and J lost 11, with 11 bases in between. Germline V gene lookup returns CDR1 MDHEN and CDR2 SYDVKM. This CDR3 has 12 residues. The receptor was derived from a young woman with COVID-19, enrolled during active disease. The sequenced sample consisted of peripheral blood. This sequence joins TRBV28 and TRBJ2-4; D perhaps matches TRBD1 (5 bases). The DNA of the CDR3 is TGTGCCAGCAGTTTTCCAGGGTCCGTTCAGTACTTC. Translation gives CASSFPGSVQYF.